Here is one TCR beta chain with its context. Trimming took off 5 bases at V and 3 bases at J, with 16 bases between the two ends. This CDR3 is 15 amino acids long. Germline V CDR1 and CDR2: MNHNS, SASEGT. These data come from a study of tumor-infiltrating lymphocytes in oesophageal squamous cell carcinoma. TCRdb reprocessed the PCR reads via MiXCR and lists one record per CDR3 protein. The sample lists 9,000 to 13,000 distinct CDR3 sequences, under 65% occurring once. This clonotype was sampled from a female donor with esophageal squamous cell carcinoma. Sequenced sample: esophageal tumor tissue. This chain connects TRBV6-1 to TRBJ1-1; possible D gene TRBD1, 5 bases. This chain's CDR3 is CASSQGTAGHTEAFF. CDR3 nucleotides: TGTGCCAGCAGTCAAGGGACGGCAGGCCACACTGAAGCTTTCTTT.